This paragraph covers one T cell receptor beta chain sequence. Its matching antigen is unknown. These data are taken from a study of shared clonotypes between healthy human individuals. As for the study in general: Each donor had three CD4 naive, three CD4 memory, two CD8 naive and one CD8 memory plate.

Whole-study findings and limits: Estimated richness values were generally larger in naive subsets than in memory subsets.

TCRdb's copy holds only in-frame clones and misses some; the assay was immunoSEQ multiplex PCR. The repertoire holds fewer than 1.4 million clones, with around three quarters as singletons. After removal of 6 bases from V and 1 base from J, the junction contained 5 bases not matched to a gene. The CDR3 spans 14 residues. The germline CDR1 and CDR2 sequences are SGHRS and YFSETQ. The chain recombines TRBV5-1 with TRBJ1-1, with 8 bases fitting TRBD1. Material for sequencing was memory CD4+ T cells from PBMCs. Noted subset: CD45RA-negative fraction. The sequence derives from a man aged 18 to 29 in good health. Some clones in this sample may be carry-over from other donors' samples. CDR3 sequence reads: CASKLTGGNTEAFF. The CDR3 nucleotides read TGCGCCAGCAAGCTTACAGGGGGGAACACTGAAGCTTTCTTT.